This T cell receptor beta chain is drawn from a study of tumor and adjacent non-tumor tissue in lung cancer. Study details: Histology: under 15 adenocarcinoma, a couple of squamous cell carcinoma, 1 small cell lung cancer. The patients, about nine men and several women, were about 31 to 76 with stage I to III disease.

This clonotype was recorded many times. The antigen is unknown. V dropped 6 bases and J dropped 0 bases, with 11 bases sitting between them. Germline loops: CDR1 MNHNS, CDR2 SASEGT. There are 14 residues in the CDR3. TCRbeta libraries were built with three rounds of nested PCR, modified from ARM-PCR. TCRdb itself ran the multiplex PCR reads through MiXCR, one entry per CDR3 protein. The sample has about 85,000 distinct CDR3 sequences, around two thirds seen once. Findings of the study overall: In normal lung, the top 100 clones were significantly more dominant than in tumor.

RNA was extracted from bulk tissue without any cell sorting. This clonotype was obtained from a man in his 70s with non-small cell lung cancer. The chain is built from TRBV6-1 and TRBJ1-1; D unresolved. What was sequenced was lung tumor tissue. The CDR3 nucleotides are TGTGCCAGCAGGGAGTCGAACATGAACACTGAAGCTTTCTTT. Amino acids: CASRESNMNTEAFF.